One sample yielded the 10 T cell receptor beta chains listed below, sequenced in a study of chemoradiotherapy in HPV16-positive cancers. Profiling relied on immunoSEQ multiplex PCR, and the TCRdb table lists in-frame clones only, not all of them. The sample has some 14,000 clones; around 88% are singletons. The material was blood, obtained from a patient who underwent chemoradiotherapy. These receptors all stem from a human donor with HPV-associated anogenital cancer.

The chain has TRBV6-1 and TRBJ2-7; tentative D call: TRBD1 (5 bases). Germline loops: CDR1 MNHNS, CDR2 SASEGT. V lost 3 bases, J lost 3 bases, and 15 bases lay in between. CDR3 length: 15 amino acids. The CDR3 loop reads CASSDAQGANYEQYF. In nucleotides, the CDR3 is TGTGCCAGCAGTGATGCTCAGGGCGCAAACTACGAGCAGTACTTC.

J is TRBJ2-1 and V is TRBV9, with D perhaps TRBD2 (6 bases). The V and J ends lost 0 bases and 10 bases respectively, with 14 bases between them. Germline V gene sequence: CDR1 SGDLS, CDR2 YYNGEE. This CDR3 has 14 amino acids. The CDR3 region has the DNA TGTGCCAGCAGCGTAGGCCTAGCGCAACCAGAGCAGTTCTTC. Translating it yields CASSVGLAQPEQFF.

The chain employs TRBV4-1 and TRBJ1-1; D gene unclear. V was shortened by 0 bases and J by 6 bases, with 8 bases between the two germline ends. Per the germline V gene, CDR1 is MGHRA and CDR2 is YSYEKL. The CDR3 covers 13 residues. The CDR3 sequence: CASSQDFLAEAFF. The CDR3 DNA reads TGCGCCAGCAGCCAAGATTTCCTCGCTGAAGCTTTCTTT.

The chain carries TRBV6-4 and TRBJ2-3, with 10 bases matching TRBD2. V lost 5 bases, J lost 3 bases, and 5 bases stayed unmatched. The CDR3 runs to 15 residues. Germline CDR1 is MRHNA and CDR2 is SNTAGT. The CDR3 sequence: CASSSGLAETDTQYF. CDR3 DNA: TGTGCCAGCAGTTCTGGACTAGCGGAAACAGATACGCAGTATTTT.

CDR3: CASSPGAGEQFF. In DNA, the CDR3 is TGTGCCAGCTCACCAGGGGCGGGTGAGCAGTTCTTC. The J gene is TRBJ2-1, the V gene TRBV18; D possibly uses TRBD1 or TRBD2 (5 bases each). The length of the CDR3 is 12 residues. The V end was cut by 2 bases, the J end by 9 bases, with 8 bases between. From germline, CDR1 is KGHSH and CDR2 LQKENI.

The V and J genes are TRBV7-3 and TRBJ2-2; 8 nucleotides line up with TRBD1. This CDR3 comprises 14 residues. Germline lookup yields CDR1 SGHTA and CDR2 FQGTGA. J was trimmed by 7 bases and V by 5 bases; bases with no gene match: 6. This CDR3 reads CASSRTGIGGELFF. The CDR3 region has the DNA TGTGCCAGCAGCCGGACAGGGATCGGCGGGGAGCTGTTTTTT.

The chain has TRBV15 and TRBJ1-2; the match to TRBD1 covers 9 bases. In germline, CDR1 is LNHNV, CDR2 YYDKDF (reference sequence). This CDR3 has 14 residues. The trim removed 4 bases at V and 7 bases at J, leaving 7 bases unmatched. As DNA, the CDR3 is TGTGCCACCAGCACCGGGACAGGGATAGGTGGCTACACCTTC. Translating it yields CATSTGTGIGGYTF.

The V and J genes are TRBV23-1 and TRBJ1-5, with unresolved D. TRBV23-1 is flagged as an ORF with uncertain function. V lost 6 bases, J lost 6 bases, and 12 bases lay in between. The CDR3 has 13 residues. In DNA form, the CDR3 reads TGCGCCAGCAGCATACTATGGTTTCAGCCCCAGCATTTT. It is translated as CASSILWFQPQHF.

The rearrangement uses TRBV27 and TRBJ2-7; D is uncertain. The ends were cut back, 2 bases at V and 11 bases at J, with 19 bases in the middle. There are 14 residues in the CDR3. The germline V gene has CDR1 MNHEY and CDR2 SMNVEV (reference sequence). The CDR3 DNA sequence: TGTGCCAGCAGTTTAAGGGAAAAGGGTTCTTTGGAGTACTTC. Encoded protein: CASSLREKGSLEYF.

The chain employs TRBV5-6 and TRBJ2-2; 10 positions agree with TRBD2. V lost 3 bases to trimming and J lost 4 bases; unmatched junction nucleotides: 9. The V gene's germline CDR1 is SGHDT and CDR2 YYEEEE. CDR3 length: 17 amino acids. CDR3: CASSSLAGESVTGELFF. As DNA, the CDR3 is TGTGCCAGCAGCTCTCTAGCGGGAGAGTCGGTCACCGGGGAGCTGTTTTTT. Full variable domain (remainder filled in from reference TRBV5-6 and TRBJ2-2): DAGVTQSPTHLIKTRGQQVTLRCSPKSGHDTVSWYQQALGQGPQFIFQYYEEEERQRGNFPDRFSGHQFPNYSSELNVNALLLGDSALYLCASSSLAGESVTGELFFGEGSRLTVL.